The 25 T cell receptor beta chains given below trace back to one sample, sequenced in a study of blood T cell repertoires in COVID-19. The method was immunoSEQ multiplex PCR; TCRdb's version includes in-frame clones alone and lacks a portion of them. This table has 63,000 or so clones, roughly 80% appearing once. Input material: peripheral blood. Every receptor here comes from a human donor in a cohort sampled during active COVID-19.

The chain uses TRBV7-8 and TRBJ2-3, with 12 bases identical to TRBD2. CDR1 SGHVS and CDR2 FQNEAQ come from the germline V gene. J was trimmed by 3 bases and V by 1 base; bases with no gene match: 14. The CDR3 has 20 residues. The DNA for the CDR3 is TGTGCCAGCAGCTTAGGGTCGCTACTAGCGGGAGGATACGGGACAGATACGCAGTATTTT. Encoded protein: CASSLGSLLAGGYGTDTQYF.

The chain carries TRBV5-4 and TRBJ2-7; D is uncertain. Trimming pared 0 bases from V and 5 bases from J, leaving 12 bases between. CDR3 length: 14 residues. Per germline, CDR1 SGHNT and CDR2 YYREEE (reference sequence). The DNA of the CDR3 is TGTGCCAGCAGCTTGGCAATTACAGTTCACGAGCAGTACTTC. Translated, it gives CASSLAITVHEQYF. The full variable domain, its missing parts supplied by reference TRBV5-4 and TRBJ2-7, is ETGVTQSPTHLIKTRGQQVTLRCSSQSGHNTVSWYQQALGQGPQFIFQYYREEENGRGNFPPRFSGLQFPNYSSELNVNALELDDSALYLCASSLAITVHEQYFGPGTRLTVT.

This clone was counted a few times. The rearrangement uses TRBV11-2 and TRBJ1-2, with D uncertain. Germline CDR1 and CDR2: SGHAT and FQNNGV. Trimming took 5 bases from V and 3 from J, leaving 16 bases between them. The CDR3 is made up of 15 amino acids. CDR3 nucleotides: TGTGCCAGCAGCGGAGACGTCCACACTTACTATGGCTACACCTTC. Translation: CASSGDVHTYYGYTF.

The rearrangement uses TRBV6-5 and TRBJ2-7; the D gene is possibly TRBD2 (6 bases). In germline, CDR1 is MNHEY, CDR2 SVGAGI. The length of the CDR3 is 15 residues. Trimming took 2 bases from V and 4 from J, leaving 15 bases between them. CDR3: CASSYLDGTQYEQYF. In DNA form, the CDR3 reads TGTGCCAGCAGTTACCTTGATGGGACTCAGTACGAGCAGTACTTC.

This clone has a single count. CDR3 nucleotide sequence: TGTGCCAGCAGTGATAGGAGTCAGGGGGGAGAATCCGGAAACACCATATATTTT. Its protein product is CASSDRSQGGESGNTIYF. The chain uses TRBV6-1 and TRBJ1-3; 7 bases match TRBD1. With V trimmed by 3 bases and J by 4 bases, 15 bases remained unmatched. This CDR3 is built from 18 residues. The germline V gene encodes CDR1 MNHNS and CDR2 SASEGT.

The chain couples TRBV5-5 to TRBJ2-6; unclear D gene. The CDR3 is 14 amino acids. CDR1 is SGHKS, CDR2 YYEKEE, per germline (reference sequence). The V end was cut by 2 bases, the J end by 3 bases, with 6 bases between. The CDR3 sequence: CASSFGVGANVLTF. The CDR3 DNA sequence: TGTGCCAGCAGCTTTGGAGTTGGGGCCAACGTCCTGACTTTC.

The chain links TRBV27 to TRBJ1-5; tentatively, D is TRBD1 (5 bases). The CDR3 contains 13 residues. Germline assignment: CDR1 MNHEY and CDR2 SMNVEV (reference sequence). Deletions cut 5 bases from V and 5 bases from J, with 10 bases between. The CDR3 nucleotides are TGTGCCAGCAGTGGCACAGGTTATCAGCCCCAGCATTTT. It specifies CASSGTGYQPQHF.

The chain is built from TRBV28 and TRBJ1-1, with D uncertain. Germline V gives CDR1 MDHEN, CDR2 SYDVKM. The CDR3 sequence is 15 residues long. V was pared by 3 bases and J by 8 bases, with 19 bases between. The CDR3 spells CASSFSLFGRREAFF. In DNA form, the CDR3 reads TGTGCCAGCAGTTTCTCTCTATTTGGGCGCCGAGAAGCTTTCTTT. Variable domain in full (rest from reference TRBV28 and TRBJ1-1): DVKVTQSSRYLVKRTGEKVFLECVQDMDHENMFWYRQDPGLGLRLIYFSYDVKMKEKGDIPEGYSVSREKKERFSLILESASTNQTSMYLCASSFSLFGRREAFFGQGTRLTVV.

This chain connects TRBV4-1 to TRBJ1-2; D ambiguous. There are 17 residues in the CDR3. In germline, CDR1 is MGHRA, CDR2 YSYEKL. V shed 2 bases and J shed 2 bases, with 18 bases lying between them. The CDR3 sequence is CASSQSTQHEGNYGYTF. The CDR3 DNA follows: TGCGCCAGCAGCCAATCAACGCAACACGAGGGAAACTATGGCTACACCTTC.

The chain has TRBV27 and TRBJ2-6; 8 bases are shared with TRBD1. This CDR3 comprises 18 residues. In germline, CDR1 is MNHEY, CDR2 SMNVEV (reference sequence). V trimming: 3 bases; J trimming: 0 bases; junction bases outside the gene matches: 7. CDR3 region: CASSFRDRFGSGANVLTF. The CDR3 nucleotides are TGTGCCAGCAGTTTTCGGGACAGGTTTGGCTCTGGGGCCAACGTCCTGACTTTC.

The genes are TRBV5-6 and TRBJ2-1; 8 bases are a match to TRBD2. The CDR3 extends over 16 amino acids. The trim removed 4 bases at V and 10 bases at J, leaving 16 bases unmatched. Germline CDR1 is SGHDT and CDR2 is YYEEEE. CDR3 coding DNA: TGTGCCAGCAGCCGACCAGGACTAGCTGCCGAGGGGGAGCAGTTCTTC. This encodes CASSRPGLAAEGEQFF.

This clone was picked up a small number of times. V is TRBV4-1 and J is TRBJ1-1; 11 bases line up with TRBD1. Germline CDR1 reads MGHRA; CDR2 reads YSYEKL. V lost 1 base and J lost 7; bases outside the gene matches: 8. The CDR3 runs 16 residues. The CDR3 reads CASSQGAGTGGFEAFF. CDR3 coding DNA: TGCGCCAGCAGCCAAGGCGCCGGGACAGGGGGGTTTGAAGCTTTCTTT.

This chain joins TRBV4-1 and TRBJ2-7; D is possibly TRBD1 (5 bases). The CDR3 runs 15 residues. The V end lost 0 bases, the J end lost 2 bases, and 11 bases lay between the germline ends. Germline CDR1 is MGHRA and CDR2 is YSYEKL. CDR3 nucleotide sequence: TGCGCCAGCAGCCAAGAAAAATACAGGCCCTACGAGCAGTACTTC. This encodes CASSQEKYRPYEQYF.

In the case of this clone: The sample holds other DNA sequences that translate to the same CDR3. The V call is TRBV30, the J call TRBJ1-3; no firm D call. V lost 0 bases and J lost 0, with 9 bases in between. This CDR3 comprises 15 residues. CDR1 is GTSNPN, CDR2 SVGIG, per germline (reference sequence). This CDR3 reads CAWSVGGNSGNTIYF. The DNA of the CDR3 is TGTGCCTGGAGTGTCGGCGGAAACTCTGGAAACACCATATATTTT.

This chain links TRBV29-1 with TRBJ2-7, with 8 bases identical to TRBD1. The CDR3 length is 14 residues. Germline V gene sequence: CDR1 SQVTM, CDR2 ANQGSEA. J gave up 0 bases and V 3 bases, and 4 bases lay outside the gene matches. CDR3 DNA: TGCAGCGTTGAGGCGACAGGGGTCTCCTACGAGCAGTACTTC. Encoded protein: CSVEATGVSYEQYF.

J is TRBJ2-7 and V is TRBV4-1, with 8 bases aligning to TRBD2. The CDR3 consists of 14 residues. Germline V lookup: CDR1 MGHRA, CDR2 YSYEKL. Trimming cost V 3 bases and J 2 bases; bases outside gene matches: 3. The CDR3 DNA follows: TGCGCCAGCAGCCAGGGAGCGGGGGCCTACGAGCAGTACTTC. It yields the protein CASSQGAGAYEQYF.

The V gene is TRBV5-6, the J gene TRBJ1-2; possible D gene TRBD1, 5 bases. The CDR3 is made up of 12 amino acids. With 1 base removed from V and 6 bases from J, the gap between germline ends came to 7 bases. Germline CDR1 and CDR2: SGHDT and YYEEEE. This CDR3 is CASSLSGDGYTF. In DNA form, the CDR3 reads TGTGCCAGCAGCTTGTCGGGGGATGGCTACACCTTC.

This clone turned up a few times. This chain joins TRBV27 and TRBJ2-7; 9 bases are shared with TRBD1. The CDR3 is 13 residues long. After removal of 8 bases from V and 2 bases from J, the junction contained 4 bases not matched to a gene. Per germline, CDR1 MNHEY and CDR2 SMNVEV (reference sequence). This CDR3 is CASRDRATYEQYF. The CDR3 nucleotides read TGTGCCAGCCGGGACAGGGCCACCTACGAGCAGTACTTC.

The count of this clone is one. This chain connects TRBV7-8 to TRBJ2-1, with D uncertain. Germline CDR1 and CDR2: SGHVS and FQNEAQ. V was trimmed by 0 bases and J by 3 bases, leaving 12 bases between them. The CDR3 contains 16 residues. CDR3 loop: CASSLASTVFYNEQFF. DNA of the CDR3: TGTGCCAGCAGCTTAGCGAGTACAGTATTCTACAATGAGCAGTTCTTC.

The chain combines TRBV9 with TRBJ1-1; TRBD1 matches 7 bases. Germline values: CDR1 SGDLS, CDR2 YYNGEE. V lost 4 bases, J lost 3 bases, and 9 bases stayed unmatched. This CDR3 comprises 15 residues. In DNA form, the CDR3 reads TGTGCCAGCAGCAGGGGGCAGGGGTGGGACACTGAAGCTTTCTTT. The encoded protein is CASSRGQGWDTEAFF.

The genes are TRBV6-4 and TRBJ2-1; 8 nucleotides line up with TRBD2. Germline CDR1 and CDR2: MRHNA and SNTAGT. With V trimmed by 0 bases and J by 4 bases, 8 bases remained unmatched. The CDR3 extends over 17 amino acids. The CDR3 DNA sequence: TGTGCCAGCAGTGACTCGAGCCCCGCGGGGGGATACAATGAGCAGTTCTTC. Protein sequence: CASSDSSPAGGYNEQFF.

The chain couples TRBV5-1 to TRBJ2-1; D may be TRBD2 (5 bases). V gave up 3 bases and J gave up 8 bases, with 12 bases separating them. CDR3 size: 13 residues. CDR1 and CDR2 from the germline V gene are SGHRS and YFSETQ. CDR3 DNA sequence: TGCGCCAGCAGCTCGGGCTCTAGCTATGAGCAGTTCTTC. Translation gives CASSSGSSYEQFF.

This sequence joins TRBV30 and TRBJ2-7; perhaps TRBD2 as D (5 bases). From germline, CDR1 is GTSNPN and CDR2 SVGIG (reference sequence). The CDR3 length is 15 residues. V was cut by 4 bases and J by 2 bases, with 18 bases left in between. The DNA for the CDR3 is TGTGCCTGGAACCAATTTCGACTAAACCCCTACGAGCAGTACTTC. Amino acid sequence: CAWNQFRLNPYEQYF. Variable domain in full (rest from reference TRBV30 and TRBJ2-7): SQTIHQWPATLVQPVGSPLSLECTVEGTSNPNLYWYRQAAGRGLQLLFYSVGIGQISSEVPQNLSASRPQDRQFILSSKKLLLSDSGFYLCAWNQFRLNPYEQYFGPGTRLTVT.

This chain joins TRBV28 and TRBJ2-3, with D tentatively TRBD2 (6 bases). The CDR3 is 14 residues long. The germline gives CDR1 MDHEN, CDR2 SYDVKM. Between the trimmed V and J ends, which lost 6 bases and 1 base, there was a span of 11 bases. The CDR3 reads CASSRDFRTDTQYF. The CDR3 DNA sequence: TGTGCCAGCAGCCGGGACTTCCGCACAGATACGCAGTATTTT.

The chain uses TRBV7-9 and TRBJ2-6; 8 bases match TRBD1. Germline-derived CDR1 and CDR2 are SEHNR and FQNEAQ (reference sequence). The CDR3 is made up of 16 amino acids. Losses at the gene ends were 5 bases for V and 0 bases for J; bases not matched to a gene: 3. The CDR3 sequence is CASSGQGSSGANVLTF. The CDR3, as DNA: TGTGCCAGCAGCGGACAGGGAAGCTCTGGGGCCAACGTCCTGACTTTC.